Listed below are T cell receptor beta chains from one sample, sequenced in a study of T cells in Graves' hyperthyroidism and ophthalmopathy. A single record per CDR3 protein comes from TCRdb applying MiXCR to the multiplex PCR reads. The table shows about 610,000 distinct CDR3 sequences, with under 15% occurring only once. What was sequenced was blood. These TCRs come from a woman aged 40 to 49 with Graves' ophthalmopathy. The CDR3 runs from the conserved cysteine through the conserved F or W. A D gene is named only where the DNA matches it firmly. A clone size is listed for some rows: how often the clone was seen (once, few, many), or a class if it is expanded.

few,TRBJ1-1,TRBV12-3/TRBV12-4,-,TGTGCCAGCAGTTCACAACAGGACACTGAAGCTTTCTTT,CASSSQQDTEAFF
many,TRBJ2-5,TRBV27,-,TGTGCCAGCAGTGCAAACCGCCTTTGGAGGGAGACCCAGTACTTC,CASSANRLWRETQYF
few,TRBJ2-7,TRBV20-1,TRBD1,TGCAGTGCTAGAGGGGGCAGGGGGCGATTCGAGCAGTACTTC,CSARGGRGRFEQYF
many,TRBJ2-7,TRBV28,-,TGTGCCACCCTCTACTACGAGCAGTACTTC,CATLYYEQYF
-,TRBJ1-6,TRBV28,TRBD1,TGTGCCAGCAGTTTAGGGACAGGGAGAGGAAATTCACCCCTCCACTTT,CASSLGTGRGNSPLHF
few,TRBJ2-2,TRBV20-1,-,TGCAGTGCTCAGGGGGGGGGCACCGGGGAGCTGTTTTTT,CSAQGGGTGELFF
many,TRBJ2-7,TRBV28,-,TGTGCCAGCAGAACGGACGGGACCTACGAGCAGTACTTC,CASRTDGTYEQYF
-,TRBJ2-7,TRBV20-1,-,TGCAGTGCTAGACCACTCGGAAGCTCCTACGAGCAGTACTTC,CSARPLGSSYEQYF
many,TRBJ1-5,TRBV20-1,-,TGCAGTGCTCGCGGCCAGGGGAGTCAGCCCCAGCATTTT,CSARGQGSQPQHF
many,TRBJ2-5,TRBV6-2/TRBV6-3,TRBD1,TGTGCCAGCAGAACCGGGACAGAGAAGGGCTACTTC,CASRTGTEKGYF
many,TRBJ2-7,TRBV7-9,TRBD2,TGTGCCAGCAGCCATCGACTAGCGGGAGATCGGGAGCAGTACTTC,CASSHRLAGDREQYF
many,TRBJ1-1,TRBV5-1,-,TGCGCCAGCAGCCCTGGCGACAGGACCAACACTGAAGCTTTCTTT,CASSPGDRTNTEAFF
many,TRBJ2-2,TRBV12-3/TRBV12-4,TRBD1,TGTGCCAGCAGGGTCCCGGGACAGGGGGACGGGGAGCTGTTTTTT,CASRVPGQGDGELFF
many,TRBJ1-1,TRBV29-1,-,TGCAGCGTTGAGGGTAACACGAACACTGAAGCTTTCTTT,CSVEGNTNTEAFF
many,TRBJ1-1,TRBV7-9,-,TGTGCCAGCAGCCGGAGGACGCTGAACACTGAAGCTTTCTTT,CASSRRTLNTEAFF
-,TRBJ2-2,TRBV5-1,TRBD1,TGCGCCAGCAGGTCCGACAGGGCCACCGGGGAGCTGTTTTTT,CASRSDRATGELFF
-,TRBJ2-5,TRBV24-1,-,TGTGCCACCAGTGATGCCGTTGTGGGAGGAGAACAAGAGACCCAGTACTTC,CATSDAVVGGEQETQYF
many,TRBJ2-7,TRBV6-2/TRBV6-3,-,TGTGCCAGCAGGCCCGTGGGGGACCACGAGCAGTACTTC,CASRPVGDHEQYF
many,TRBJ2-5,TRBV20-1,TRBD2,TGCAGTGCTAGACGAGGGGGACTAGCGGGACGAGAGACCCAGTACTTC,CSARRGGLAGRETQYF
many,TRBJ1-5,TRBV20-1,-,TGCAGTGCTAGATGGCAGGGCAATCAGCCCCAGCATTTT,CSARWQGNQPQHF
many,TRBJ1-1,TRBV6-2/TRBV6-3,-,TGTGCCAGCAAGGACCGGGGAGGGGCCGAAACTGAAGCTTTCTTT,CASKDRGGAETEAFF
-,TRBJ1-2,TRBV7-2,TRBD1,TGTGCCAGCAGCTTGGGCAGGGGGTCTGGGGGTGGCTACACCTTC,CASSLGRGSGGGYTF
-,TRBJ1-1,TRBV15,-,TGTGCCACCAGCTTAGAGGTGGGGGAAGCTTTCTTT,CATSLEVGEAFF
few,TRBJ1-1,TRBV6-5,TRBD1,TGTGCCAGCAGTTACTCCAGGGGACAGGGCGGCACTGAAGCTTTCTTT,CASSYSRGQGGTEAFF
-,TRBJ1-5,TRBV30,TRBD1,TGTGCCTGGGGGGGACAGGGGGTCCGTGCCCAGCATTTT,CAWGGQGVRAQHF
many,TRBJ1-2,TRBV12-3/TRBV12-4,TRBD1,TGTGCCAGCAGTCTTACTTCTGACAGGGGACGCCCTGGTAACACCTTC,CASSLTSDRGRPGNTF
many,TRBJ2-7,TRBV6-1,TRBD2,TGTGCCAGCAGTCGACTAGCGGGAGAATTCGAGCAGTACTTC,CASSRLAGEFEQYF
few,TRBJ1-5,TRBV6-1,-,TGTGCCAGCATCTTCAACGCAGGGCTCAATCAGCCCCAGCATTTT,CASIFNAGLNQPQHF
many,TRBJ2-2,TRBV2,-,TGTGCCAGCAGCGCCTCATCCGCCGGGGAGCTGTTTTTT,CASSASSAGELFF
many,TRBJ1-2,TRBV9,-,TGTGCCAGCAGCGCCGGACAGGGCTACACCTTC,CASSAGQGYTF
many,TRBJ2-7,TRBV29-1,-,TGCAGCGCTATAGCGGTCTACGAGCAGTACTTC,CSAIAVYEQYF
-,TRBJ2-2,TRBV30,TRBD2,TGTGCCTTACTAGCGGGAGAGTACACCGGGGAGCTGTTTTTT,CALLAGEYTGELFF
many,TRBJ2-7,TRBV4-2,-,TGTGCCAGCAGCCAAGAGCTAGCATCCCGATACGAGCAGTACTTC,CASSQELASRYEQYF
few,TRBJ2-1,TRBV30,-,TGTGCCTGGAATCGGGCCTACAATGAGCAGTTCTTC,CAWNRAYNEQFF
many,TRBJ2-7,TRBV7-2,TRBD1,TGTGCCAGCAGGCTTCCGGGACAGGGGGAGTACGAGCAGTACTTC,CASRLPGQGEYEQYF
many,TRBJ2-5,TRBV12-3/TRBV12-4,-,TGTGCCAGCAGTTACGGGCCCCAAGAGACCCAGTACTTC,CASSYGPQETQYF
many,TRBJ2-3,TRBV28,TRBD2,TGTGCCAGCAGTTTAGTTTCGAGCGGGAGATCAGATACGCAGTATTTT,CASSLVSSGRSDTQYF
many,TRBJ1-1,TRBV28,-,TGTGCCACACGTGGGAACACTGAAGCTTTCTTT,CATRGNTEAFF
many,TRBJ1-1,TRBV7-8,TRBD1,TGTGCCAGCAGCCAGGGACAGGGAAGAATGAACACTGAAGCTTTCTTT,CASSQGQGRMNTEAFF
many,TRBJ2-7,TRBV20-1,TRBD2,TGCAGTGCTAGAGACCAGACTAGCGGCAAGGGCTACGAGCAGTACTTC,CSARDQTSGKGYEQYF
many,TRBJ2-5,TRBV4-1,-,TGCGCCAGCAGCCAAGATGGCCAGACAGAGACCCAGTACTTC,CASSQDGQTETQYF
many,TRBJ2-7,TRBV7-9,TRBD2,TGTGCCAGCACCCCGGGGGGGGACTACGAGCAGTACTTC,CASTPGGDYEQYF
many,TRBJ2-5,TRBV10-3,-,TGTGCCATCAGTGTTCTGGGAGACGAGACCCAGTACTTC,CAISVLGDETQYF
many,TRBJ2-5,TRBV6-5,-,TGTGCCAGCAGGGGCATCCTAGGACATCAGCAAGGGACCCAGTACTTC,CASRGILGHQQGTQYF
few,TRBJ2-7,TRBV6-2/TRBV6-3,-,TGTGCCAGCAGTCGTCGTGAAGGGGGCGAGCAGTACTTC,CASSRREGGEQYF
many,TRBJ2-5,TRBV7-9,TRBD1,TGTGCCAGCAGCCTCGGACAGGGATATGGGACCCAGTACTTC,CASSLGQGYGTQYF
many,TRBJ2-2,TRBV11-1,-,TGTGCCAGCAGCCCCACGGCGGGGTCCGGGGAGCTGTTTTTT,CASSPTAGSGELFF